The 20 T cell receptor beta chains presented below share a single source sample, sequenced in a study of T-cell reconstitution after alpha-beta-depleted transplantation in children. Preparation of the TCRbeta library involved a method that used unique molecular identifiers. From the PCR reads, TCRdb called clonotypes with MiXCR, one entry per CDR3 protein. This table has 500,000 to 600,000 distinct CDR3 sequences, 27% appearing once. The sample here was PBMCs, taken before TCRalphabeta/CD19-depleted stem cell transplant. These receptors all come from a boy in the first two years of life with Wiskott-Aldrich syndrome, due to receive a stem cell transplant.

The V and J genes are TRBV5-5 and TRBJ2-3, with D possibly TRBD2 on 5 matching bases. V was clipped by 3 bases and J by 0 bases, with 11 bases between them. This CDR3 is built from 15 residues. The germline gives CDR1 SGHKS, CDR2 YYEKEE (reference sequence). The CDR3 DNA reads as TGTGCCAGCAGCTGGTTAGCGACTAGCACAGATACGCAGTATTTT. Translating it yields CASSWLATSTDTQYF.

This clonotype was seen a few times. The CDR3 DNA sequence: TGTGCCAGCAGAGGGACAGAGCAGTACTTC. Encoded protein: CASRGTEQYF. The V and J genes are TRBV2 and TRBJ2-7, with D tentatively TRBD1 (6 bases). CDR1 and CDR2 from the germline V gene are SNHLY and FYNNEI. V lost 6 bases and J 7 bases, leaving 7 bases between the germline ends. CDR3 length: 10 residues.

The chain carries TRBV5-1 and TRBJ2-4, with 10 nucleotides matching TRBD2. The germline CDR1 and CDR2 sequences are SGHRS and YFSETQ. The CDR3 has 15 residues. Trimming took 3 bases from V and 5 from J; bases not matched to a gene: 5. DNA of the CDR3: TGCGCCAGCAGCTCTGGACTAGCGGAGCAAAACATTCAGTACTTC. As protein: CASSSGLAEQNIQYF.

This chain links TRBV7-2 with TRBJ2-5; D is possibly TRBD1 (6 bases). This CDR3 is 14 amino acids long. The V end was cut by 5 bases, the J end by 3 bases, with 13 bases between. Germline CDR1 and CDR2: SGHTA and FQGNSA. CDR3 DNA sequence: TGTGCCAGCAGCATCACTAGGGGGAAAGAGACCCAGTACTTC. It encodes CASSITRGKETQYF.

This clonotype was counted a few times. V gene TRBV24-1 combines with J gene TRBJ2-5; D may be TRBD1 (6 bases). The germline V and J ends were trimmed by 6 bases and 2 bases, with 12 bases remaining between them. The CDR3 is 14 residues long. Germline V gene sequence: CDR1 KGHDR, CDR2 SFDVKD. The CDR3 DNA sequence: TGTGCCACCAGTTTGGGGGACATTCAAGAGACCCAGTACTTC. Protein sequence: CATSLGDIQETQYF.

The chain joins TRBV7-9 to TRBJ2-5, with D unclear. There are 15 residues in the CDR3. Germline V gives CDR1 SEHNR, CDR2 FQNEAQ (reference sequence). Trimming pared 4 bases from V and 0 bases from J, leaving 12 bases between. The CDR3 DNA follows: TGTGCCAGCAGCTCCGGGCGACTGTACCAAGAGACCCAGTACTTC. It yields the protein CASSSGRLYQETQYF.

J is TRBJ2-3 and V is TRBV2; D not certain. The CDR3 spans 14 residues. V lost 6 bases to trimming and J lost 1 base, with 11 bases between them. Looked up from germline, CDR1 is SNHLY and CDR2 is FYNNEI. Here the CDR3 reads CASRLLGGTDTQYF. The CDR3 bases are TGTGCCAGCAGGCTCCTTGGGGGCACAGATACGCAGTATTTT.

A few counts support this clonotype. The V call is TRBV27, the J call TRBJ2-1; 8 nucleotides match TRBD2. V lost 6 bases to trimming and J lost 8 bases; unmatched junction nucleotides: 18. Germline V gene data show CDR1 as MNHEY and CDR2 as SMNVEV (reference sequence). The CDR3 runs 17 residues. This chain's CDR3 is CASSMNVEGLVSYEQFF. The CDR3 DNA reads as TGTGCCAGCAGCATGAACGTTGAGGGACTAGTATCCTATGAGCAGTTCTTC.

This clonotype was observed a few times. This chain links TRBV5-4 with TRBJ2-3, with D perhaps matching TRBD2 (5 bases). Germline-derived CDR1 and CDR2 are SGHNT and YYREEE (reference sequence). This CDR3 spans 15 amino acids. The V end was cut by 4 bases, the J end by 0 bases, with 12 bases between. The CDR3 reads CASSQSGSSTDTQYF. The CDR3 DNA reads TGTGCCAGCAGCCAAAGCGGTTCTAGCACAGATACGCAGTATTTT.

The chain carries TRBV10-2 and TRBJ2-7; the D gene is possibly TRBD1 (5 bases). The CDR3 consists of 13 residues. Germline loops: CDR1 WSHSY, CDR2 SAAADI. Trimming took off 2 bases at V and 4 bases at J, with 9 bases between the two ends. The CDR3 sequence is CASSEAGFYEQYF. Written as DNA, the CDR3 is TGCGCCAGCAGTGAGGCAGGGTTTTACGAGCAGTACTTC.

This chain links TRBV7-8 with TRBJ2-3, with 7 bases lining up with TRBD1. This CDR3 region has 15 residues. V was pared by 5 bases and J by 4 bases, with 9 bases of the junction left unmatched. Germline values: CDR1 SGHVS, CDR2 FQNEAQ. The CDR3 region is CASSPRQGSADTQYF. The CDR3, as DNA: TGTGCCAGCAGCCCCCGACAGGGCTCCGCAGATACGCAGTATTTT.

This clonotype was counted only a few times. The CDR3 reads CAISAVAGYNEQFF. The CDR3 DNA is TGTGCCATCAGTGCGGTAGCGGGATACAATGAGCAGTTCTTC. The chain combines TRBV10-3 with TRBJ2-1; 8 positions match TRBD2. Germline values: CDR1 ENHRY, CDR2 SYGVKD. The CDR3 is 14 residues long. The trim removed 4 bases at V and 4 bases at J, leaving 3 bases unmatched.

The chain uses TRBV27 and TRBJ2-5; TRBD2 aligns across 13 bases. Germline V lookup: CDR1 MNHEY, CDR2 SMNVEV (reference sequence). CDR3 length: 17 residues. Losses at the gene ends were 6 bases for V and 3 bases for J; bases not matched to a gene: 10. The CDR3 here is CASSRRSGTSGKETQYF. In DNA, the CDR3 is TGTGCCAGCAGCCGAAGATCTGGGACTAGCGGGAAAGAGACCCAGTACTTC.

A few counts support this clonotype. The chain employs TRBV20-1 and TRBJ2-5; D is unclear. CDR1 DFQATT and CDR2 SNEGSKA come from the germline V gene (reference sequence). This CDR3 spans 11 amino acids. Trimming removed 3 bases at V and 2 bases at J, with 4 bases between. The CDR3 here is CSAREQETQYF. CDR3 in DNA: TGCAGTGCTAGGGAACAAGAGACCCAGTACTTC.

The rearrangement uses TRBV5-1 and TRBJ2-2; 9 positions agree with TRBD1. Looked up from germline, CDR1 is SGHRS and CDR2 is YFSETQ. This CDR3 is built from 17 residues. The junction had 12 bases not matched to a gene; V was cut back by 4 bases and J by 5 bases. CDR3 nucleotide sequence: TGCGCCAGCAGCCCCGGCCCGGGACAGGGTAGGACCGGGGAGCTGTTTTTT. Its protein product is CASSPGPGQGRTGELFF.

V and J are TRBV12-3 or TRBV12-4 and TRBJ1-3; 9 positions match TRBD1. The CDR3 totals 17 residues. J gave up 5 bases and V 0 bases, and 8 bases lay outside the gene matches. The CDR3 bases are TGTGCCAGCAGTTTAGCCGGGACAGGGACGTTGAGAAACACCATATATTTT. Amino acid sequence: CASSLAGTGTLRNTIYF.

This clonotype was observed a few times. V and J are TRBV10-2 and TRBJ2-5, with no clear D. V lost 2 bases to trimming and J lost 6 bases, with 10 bases between them. The germline CDR1 and CDR2 sequences are WSHSY and SAAADI. The CDR3 has 13 amino acids. DNA of the CDR3: TGCGCCAGCAGTGAGGTGGGCTTCAAGACCCAGTACTTC. Its translation: CASSEVGFKTQYF.

The sample holds a few counts of this clonotype. The J gene is TRBJ2-2, the V gene TRBV5-1; TRBD2 agrees at 9 bases. This CDR3 contains 16 residues. Trimming at V came to 3 bases and at J to 6 bases, leaving 9 bases not matched to a gene. From germline, CDR1 is SGHRS and CDR2 YFSETQ. The CDR3: CASSSGTSLSSGELFF. The CDR3, as DNA: TGCGCCAGCAGCTCGGGGACTAGCCTCAGCTCCGGGGAGCTGTTTTTT.

This clonotype has more than one count but fewer than ten. V usage is TRBV29-1 and J usage is TRBJ2-6; TRBD1 or TRBD2 may be the D gene (5 bases each). The germline CDR1 and CDR2 sequences are SQVTM and ANQGSEA. The length of the CDR3 is 17 residues. Between the trimmed V and J ends, which lost 8 bases and 2 bases, there was a span of 22 bases. CDR3 sequence reads: CSPHAGASRPGANVLTF. The CDR3 DNA reads TGCAGCCCGCATGCCGGGGCTTCTAGGCCTGGGGCCAACGTCCTGACTTTC.

The chain combines TRBV28 with TRBJ2-4, with D unresolved. The V gene lost 5 bases and the J gene lost 9 bases, with 8 bases spanning the gap. CDR1 is MDHEN, CDR2 SYDVKM, per germline. This CDR3 comprises 11 residues. CDR3 region: CASSPSSIQYF. The CDR3 DNA follows: TGTGCCAGCAGTCCCAGCAGCATTCAGTACTTC.